The present entry profiles one TCR beta chain with its context. The sample belongs to a study of blood T cell repertoires in COVID-19. The protocol was immunoSEQ multiplex PCR, while the TCRdb copy is restricted to in-frame clones and leaves out a portion. The sample includes about 370,000 clones, around 90% of them seen just once. The V and J ends lost 8 bases and 7 bases, in that order; junction bases with no gene match: 8. CDR1 is ENHRY, CDR2 SYGVKD, per germline. The CDR3 loop spans 12 amino acids. The chain recombines TRBV10-3 with TRBJ2-7, with 7 nucleotides matching TRBD2. This TCR came from a man younger than 35 with active or convalescent COVID-19. Sequenced input: peripheral blood. This CDR3 is CAIGGLRLEQYF. The CDR3 DNA is TGTGCCATCGGGGGACTACGCCTGGAGCAGTACTTC.